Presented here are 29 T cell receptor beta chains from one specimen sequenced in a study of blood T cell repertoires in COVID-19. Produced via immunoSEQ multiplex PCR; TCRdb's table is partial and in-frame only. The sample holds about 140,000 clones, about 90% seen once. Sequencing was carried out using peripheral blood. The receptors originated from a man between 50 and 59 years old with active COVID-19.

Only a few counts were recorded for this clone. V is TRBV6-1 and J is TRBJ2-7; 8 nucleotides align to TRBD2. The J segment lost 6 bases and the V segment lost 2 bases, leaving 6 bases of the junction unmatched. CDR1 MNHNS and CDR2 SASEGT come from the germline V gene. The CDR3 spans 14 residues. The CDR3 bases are TGTGCCAGCAGTGAACCCTGGGCGGGAGGCGAGCAGTACTTC. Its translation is CASSEPWAGGEQYF.

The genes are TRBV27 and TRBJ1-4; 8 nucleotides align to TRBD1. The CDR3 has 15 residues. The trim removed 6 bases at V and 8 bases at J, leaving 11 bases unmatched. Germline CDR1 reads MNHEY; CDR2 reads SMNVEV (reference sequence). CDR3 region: CASRFSGQGGEKLFF. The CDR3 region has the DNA TGTGCCAGCAGGTTCTCCGGACAGGGAGGCGAAAAACTGTTTTTT.

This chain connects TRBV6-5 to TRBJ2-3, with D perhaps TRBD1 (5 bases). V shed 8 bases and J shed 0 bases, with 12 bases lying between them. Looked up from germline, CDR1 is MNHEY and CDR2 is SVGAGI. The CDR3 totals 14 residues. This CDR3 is CASAWGSSTDTQYF. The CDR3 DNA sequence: TGTGCCAGCGCGTGGGGCTCTAGCACAGATACGCAGTATTTT.

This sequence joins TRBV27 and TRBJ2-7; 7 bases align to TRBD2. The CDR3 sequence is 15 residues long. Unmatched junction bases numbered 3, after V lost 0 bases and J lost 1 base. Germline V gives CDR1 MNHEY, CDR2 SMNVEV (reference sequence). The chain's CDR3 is CASSLSPSGSYEQYF. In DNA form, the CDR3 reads TGTGCCAGCAGTTTATCACCTAGCGGATCCTACGAGCAGTACTTC.

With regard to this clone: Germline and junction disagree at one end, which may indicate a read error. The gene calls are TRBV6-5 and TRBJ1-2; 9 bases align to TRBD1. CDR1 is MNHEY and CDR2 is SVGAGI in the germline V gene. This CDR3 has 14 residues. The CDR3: CASSPGDRAYDYTF. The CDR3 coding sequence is TGTGCCAGCAGTCCCGGGGACAGGGCTTATGACTACACCTTC.

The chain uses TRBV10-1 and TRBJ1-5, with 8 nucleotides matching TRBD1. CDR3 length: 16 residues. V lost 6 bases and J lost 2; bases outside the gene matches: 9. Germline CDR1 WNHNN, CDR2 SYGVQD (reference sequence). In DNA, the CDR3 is TGCGCCAGCAGCGACGTCGGGACAGGCTGCAATCAGCCCCAGCATTTT. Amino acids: CASSDVGTGCNQPQHF.

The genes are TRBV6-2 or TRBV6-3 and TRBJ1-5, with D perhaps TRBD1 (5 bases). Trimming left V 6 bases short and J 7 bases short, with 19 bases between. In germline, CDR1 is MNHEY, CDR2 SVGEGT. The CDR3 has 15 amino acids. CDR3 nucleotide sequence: TGTGCCAGCAGCGGTCATGTCGGGGGTAACCAGCCCCAGCATTTT. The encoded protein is CASSGHVGGNQPQHF.

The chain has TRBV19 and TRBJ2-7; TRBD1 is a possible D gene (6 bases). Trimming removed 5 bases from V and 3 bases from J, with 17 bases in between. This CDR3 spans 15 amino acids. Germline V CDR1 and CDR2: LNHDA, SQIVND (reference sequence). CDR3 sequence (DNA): TGTGCCAGTAGTCCAGGGTCTCAAGGGGGCTACGAGCAGTACTTC. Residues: CASSPGSQGGYEQYF.

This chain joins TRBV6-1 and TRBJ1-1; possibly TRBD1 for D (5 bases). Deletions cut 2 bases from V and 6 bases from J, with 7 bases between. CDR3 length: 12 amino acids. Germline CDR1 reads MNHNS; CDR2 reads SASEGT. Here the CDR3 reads CASSERGAEAFF. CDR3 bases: TGTGCCAGCAGTGAAAGGGGCGCTGAAGCTTTCTTT.

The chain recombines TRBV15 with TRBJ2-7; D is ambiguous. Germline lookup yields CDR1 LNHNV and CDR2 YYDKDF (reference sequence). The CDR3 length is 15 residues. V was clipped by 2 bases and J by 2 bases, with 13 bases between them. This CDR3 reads CATSRLPAGTYEQYF. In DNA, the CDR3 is TGTGCCACCAGCAGACTCCCCGCAGGTACCTACGAGCAGTACTTC. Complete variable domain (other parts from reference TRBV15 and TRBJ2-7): DAMVIQNPRYQVTQFGKPVTLSCSQTLNHNVMYWYQQKSSQAPKLLFHYYDKDFNNEADTPDNFQSRRPNTSFCFLDIRSPGLGDTAMYLCATSRLPAGTYEQYFGPGTRLTVT.

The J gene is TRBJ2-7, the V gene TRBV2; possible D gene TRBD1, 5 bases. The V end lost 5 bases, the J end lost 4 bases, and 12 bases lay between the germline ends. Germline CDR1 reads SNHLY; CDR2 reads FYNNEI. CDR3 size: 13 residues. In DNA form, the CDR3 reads TGTGCCAGCAGTTCCTTCCAGGGTTACGAGCAGTACTTC. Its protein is CASSSFQGYEQYF.

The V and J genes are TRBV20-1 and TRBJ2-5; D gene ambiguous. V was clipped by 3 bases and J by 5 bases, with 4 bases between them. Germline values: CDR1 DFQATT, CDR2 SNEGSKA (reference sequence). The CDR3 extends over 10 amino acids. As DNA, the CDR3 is TGCAGTGCTAGTACTGAGACCCAGTACTTC. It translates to CSASTETQYF.

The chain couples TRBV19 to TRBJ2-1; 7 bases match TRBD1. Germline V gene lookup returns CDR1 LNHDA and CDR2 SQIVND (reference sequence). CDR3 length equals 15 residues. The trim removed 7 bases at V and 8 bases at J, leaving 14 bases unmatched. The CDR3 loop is CASTPLGRGIDEQFF. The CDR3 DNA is TGTGCCAGTACCCCATTGGGCAGGGGGATCGATGAGCAGTTCTTC.

For the CDR3, the DNA is TGTGCCAGCAGTTACGGAGGGACAGGACCCTACGAGCAGTACTTC. Encoded protein: CASSYGGTGPYEQYF. The rearrangement links TRBV6-5 to TRBJ2-7, with 8 bases identical to TRBD1. V lost 2 bases and J lost 2; bases outside the gene matches: 5. The CDR3 covers 15 residues. CDR1 MNHEY and CDR2 SVGAGI come from the germline V gene.

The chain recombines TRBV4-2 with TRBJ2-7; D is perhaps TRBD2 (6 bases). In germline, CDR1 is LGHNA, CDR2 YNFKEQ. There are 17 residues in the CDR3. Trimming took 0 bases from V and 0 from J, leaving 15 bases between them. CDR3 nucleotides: TGTGCCAGCAGCCAAGATAGGGCGGCCGGGAGCTCCTACGAGCAGTACTTC. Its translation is CASSQDRAAGSSYEQYF.

The CDR3 loop reads CASSFRTGDGYTF. In DNA, the CDR3 is TGCGCCAGCAGCTTCCGAACAGGGGATGGCTACACCTTC. This chain uses TRBV4-1 with TRBJ1-2; TRBD1 aligns across 7 bases. With 5 bases clipped from V and 6 bases from J, the junction kept 6 bases outside the gene matches. The germline V gene encodes CDR1 MGHRA and CDR2 YSYEKL. There are 13 residues in the CDR3.

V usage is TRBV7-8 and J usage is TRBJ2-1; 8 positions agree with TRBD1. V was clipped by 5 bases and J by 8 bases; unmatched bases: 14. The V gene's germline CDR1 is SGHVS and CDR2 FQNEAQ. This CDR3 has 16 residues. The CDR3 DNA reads TGTGCCAGCAGCCGAGAACAGGGGGACATAAAGGATGAGCAGTTCTTC. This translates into CASSREQGDIKDEQFF.

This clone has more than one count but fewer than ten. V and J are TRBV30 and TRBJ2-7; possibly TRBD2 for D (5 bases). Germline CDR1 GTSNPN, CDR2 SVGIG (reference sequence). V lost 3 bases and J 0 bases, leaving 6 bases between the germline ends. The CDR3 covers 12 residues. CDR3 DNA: TGTGCCTGGAGCCGGGACTCCTACGAGCAGTACTTC. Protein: CAWSRDSYEQYF.

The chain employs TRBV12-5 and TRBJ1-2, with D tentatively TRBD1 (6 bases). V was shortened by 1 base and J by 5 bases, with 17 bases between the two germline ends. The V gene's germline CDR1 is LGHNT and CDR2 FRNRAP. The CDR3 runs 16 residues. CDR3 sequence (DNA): TGTGCTAGTGGTTTGGAAAAACACAGGGCAAAGTATGGCTACACCTTC. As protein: CASGLEKHRAKYGYTF.

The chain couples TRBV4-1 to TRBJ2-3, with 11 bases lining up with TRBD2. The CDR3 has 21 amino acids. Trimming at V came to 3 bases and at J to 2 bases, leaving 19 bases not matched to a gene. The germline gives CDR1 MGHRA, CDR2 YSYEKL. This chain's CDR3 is CASSQLGHLPSGGTLTDTQYF. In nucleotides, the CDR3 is TGCGCCAGCAGCCAGCTTGGACACCTGCCTAGCGGGGGGACACTCACAGATACGCAGTATTTT.

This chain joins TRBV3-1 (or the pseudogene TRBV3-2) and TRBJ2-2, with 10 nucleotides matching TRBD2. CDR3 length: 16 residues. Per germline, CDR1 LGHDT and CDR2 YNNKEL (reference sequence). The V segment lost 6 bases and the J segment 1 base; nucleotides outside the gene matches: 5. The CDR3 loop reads CASRIGLAENTGELFF. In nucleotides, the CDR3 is TGTGCCAGCAGGATAGGACTAGCGGAGAACACCGGGGAGCTGTTTTTT.

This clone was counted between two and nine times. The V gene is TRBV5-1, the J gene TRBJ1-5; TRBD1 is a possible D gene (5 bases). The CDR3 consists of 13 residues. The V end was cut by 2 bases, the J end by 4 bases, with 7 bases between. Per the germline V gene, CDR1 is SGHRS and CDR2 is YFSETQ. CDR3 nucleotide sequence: TGCGCCAGCAGCTTCTCAGGGAATCAGCCCCAGCATTTT. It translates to CASSFSGNQPQHF.

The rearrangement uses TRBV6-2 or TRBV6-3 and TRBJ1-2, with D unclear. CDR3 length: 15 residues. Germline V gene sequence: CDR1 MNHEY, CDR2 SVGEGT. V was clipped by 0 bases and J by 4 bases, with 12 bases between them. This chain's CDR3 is CASSYSGGFGYGYTF. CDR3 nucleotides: TGTGCCAGCAGTTACTCGGGAGGGTTCGGCTATGGCTACACCTTC.

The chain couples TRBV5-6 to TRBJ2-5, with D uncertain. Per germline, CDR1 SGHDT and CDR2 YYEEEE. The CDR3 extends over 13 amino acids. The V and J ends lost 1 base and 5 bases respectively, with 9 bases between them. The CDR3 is CASSLLGTETQYF. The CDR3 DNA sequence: TGTGCCAGCAGCTTGCTAGGCACGGAGACCCAGTACTTC.

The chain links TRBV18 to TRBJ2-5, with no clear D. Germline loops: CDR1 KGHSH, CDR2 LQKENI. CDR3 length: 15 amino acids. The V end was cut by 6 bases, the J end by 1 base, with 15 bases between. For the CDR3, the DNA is TGTGCCAGCTCCCAACTTGCCGGGTTCCAAGAGACCCAGTACTTC. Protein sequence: CASSQLAGFQETQYF.

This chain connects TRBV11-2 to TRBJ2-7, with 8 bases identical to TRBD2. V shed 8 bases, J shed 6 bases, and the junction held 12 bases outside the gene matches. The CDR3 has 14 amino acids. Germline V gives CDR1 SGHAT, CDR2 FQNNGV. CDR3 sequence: CASRFSGGAREQYF. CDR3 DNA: TGTGCCAGCCGATTTTCCGGGGGGGCTCGCGAGCAGTACTTC.

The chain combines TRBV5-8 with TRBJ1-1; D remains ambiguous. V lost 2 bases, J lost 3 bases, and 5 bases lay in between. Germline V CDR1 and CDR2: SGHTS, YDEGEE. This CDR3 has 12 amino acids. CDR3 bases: TGTGCCAGCAGCTTACAGTACACTGAAGCTTTCTTT. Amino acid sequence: CASSLQYTEAFF.

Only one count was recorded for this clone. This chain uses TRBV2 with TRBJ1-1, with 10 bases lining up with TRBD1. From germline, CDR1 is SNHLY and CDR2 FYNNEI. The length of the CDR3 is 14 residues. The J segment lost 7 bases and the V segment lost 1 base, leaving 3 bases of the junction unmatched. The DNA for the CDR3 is TGTGCCAGCAGTGAAGGGGGACAGGGGAGTGAAGCTTTCTTT. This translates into CASSEGGQGSEAFF. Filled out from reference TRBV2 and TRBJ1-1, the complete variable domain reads EPEVTQTPSHQVTQMGQEVILRCVPISNHLYFYWYRQILGQKVEFLVSFYNNEISEKSEIFDDQFSVERPDGSNFTLKIRSTKLEDSAMYFCASSEGGQGSEAFFGQGTRLTVV.

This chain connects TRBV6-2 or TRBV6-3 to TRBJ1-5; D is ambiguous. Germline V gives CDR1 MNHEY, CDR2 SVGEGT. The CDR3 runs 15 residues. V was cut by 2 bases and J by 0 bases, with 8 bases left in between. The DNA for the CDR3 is TGTGCCAGCAGTTACAGAGGTTATAGCAATCAGCCCCAGCATTTT. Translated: CASSYRGYSNQPQHF.